The present T cell receptor (beta chain) was sequenced within a study of pediatric ulcerative colitis (dated by TCRdb to the late 2010s). Notes on the research overall: Ten or so newly diagnosed, treatment-naive pediatric ulcerative colitis patients and a few non-IBD control children each provided paired blood and rectal samples.

What the authors observed across the whole study: For technical reasons, substantially fewer templates were yielded by the blood samples of two patients, and these blood samples were excluded from blood-rectal overlap analysis. Because repertoires were derived from total lymphocyte DNA, patterns in rare subsets such as regulatory T cells may not have been reflected. Features of the rectal repertoire distinguished controls, mild-moderate colitis patients and acute severe colitis patients, and in acute severe colitis, rectal diversity was reduced because of clonal expansions. A couple of rectal CDR3 clonotypes were found in every ulcerative colitis patient but in no control. Compared with controls, ulcerative colitis patients showed significantly higher autologous blood-rectal clonal overlap, a finding that suggests increased T cell trafficking to inflamed tissue. With only four individuals, the healthy control group was small.

Relative to germline, V is 1 base shorter and J is 6 bases shorter, with 12 bases between their ends. The germline V gene (reference sequence) gives CDR1 as LNHDA and CDR2 as SQIVND. There are 15 amino acids in the CDR3, from cysteine to phenylalanine inclusive. Left in the record is the CDR3 DNA by itself, 45 bases read in frame from the first base. Controls underwent colonoscopy for suspected IBD, had macroscopically and histologically normal endoscopy, and were not diagnosed with IBD within the following year. A blood sample was obtained concurrently with the colonoscopy. The Wizard kit (Promega) was used to extract genomic DNA from both blood and intestinal samples. Concerning this clone: The target of this receptor is not known. No quality values exist for individual bases; no much larger clone is one base distant.

Using the immunoSEQ TRB Survey service, rearranged CDR3 beta regions were amplified from genomic DNA with multiplex V and J primers. To keep sequencing depth equal across samples, survey-level depth of up to 500,000 reads per sample was applied. The libraries were purified and pooled, then sequenced using Illumina technology. The original methods were these. immunoSEQ online tools were used for productive clonality, sample overlap, pairwise scatters, CDR3 beta length, V/D/J gene usage and productiveness. Calculated diversity was the number of unique rearrangements divided by total templates times 100; Shannon and Simpson indices were also computed. Principal component analysis was performed on Z-score normalized data with the R prcomp function and the ggbiplot package. Morisita's index was used to quantify the clonal overlap between blood and rectum within each subject. In TCRdb, the immuneACCESS table is reduced to in-frame sequences with V and J assigned. These tables do not hold every clone; where another copy was compared, an unresolved V gene accounts for under half, and the others remain unexplained. D and trimming come from the DNA, and the V and J calls and clone size come from that table. Across this sample there are 55,000 to 70,000 clones, with around 87% seen only once. The ten largest clonotypes hold approximately 1.5% of the sample.

The V gene is TRBV19 and the J gene is TRBJ2-2; the best D guess is TRBD2, with 5 bases matching. Sequencing input: blood. The sequence was collected from a boy between 5 and 17 years old who was a control in a study of pediatric ulcerative colitis. The DNA sequence is TGTGCCAGTAGTATAGGGGCCACTAGTGCCGGGGAGCTGTTTTTT. Translated, it reads CASSIGATSAGELFF.